This T cell receptor (beta chain) is drawn from a study of technical replicates of blood from several donors. This CDR3 has 15 residues. V was pared by 2 bases and J by 2 bases, with 10 bases between. The V gene's germline CDR1 is MNHEY and CDR2 SMNVEV (reference sequence). The repertoire was sequenced with immunoSEQ multiplex PCR; TCRdb's copy has only in-frame clones and lacks some. The sample includes around 100,000 clones, roughly 95% of them seen just once. Source material: T cells isolated from PBMCs. V and J are TRBV27 and TRBJ2-1; a possible D gene is TRBD2 (6 bases). The TCR was taken from a human donor in good health. The CDR3 protein is CASSLSAGPYNEQFF. CDR3 in DNA: TGTGCCAGCAGTTTAAGCGCGGGACCCTACAATGAGCAGTTCTTC.